The TCR beta chain under discussion was sequenced for a study of blood T cell repertoires in COVID-19. Individuals aged roughly 18 to 90 years were recruited from about two dozen US areas. Assay: immunoSEQ multiplex PCR; the TCRdb copy retains only in-frame clones and omits some. Here the sample spans some 430,000 clones, around 90% being singletons. The CDR3 is 19 residues long. Per the germline V gene, CDR1 is MGHRA and CDR2 is YSYEKL. V trimming: 4 bases; J trimming: 2 bases; junction bases outside the gene matches: 13. The V call is TRBV4-1, the J call TRBJ1-4; 10 bases map to TRBD1. The source of this sequence is a man between 18 and 35 years old who had recovered from COVID-19. Sequencing used PBMCs or T cells enriched from blood (not recorded which). The CDR3: CASSLNPETGGFTNEKLFF. The CDR3 DNA follows: TGCGCCAGCAGCCTAAATCCCGAGACAGGGGGCTTCACTAATGAAAAACTGTTTTTT.